Listed here are 15 T cell receptor beta chains from one sample, sequenced in a study of blood T cell repertoires in COVID-19. The table came from immunoSEQ multiplex PCR; TCRdb's copy has only in-frame clones and leaves some out. The table has 150,000 or so clones, 82% seen once. The sequenced sample consisted of peripheral blood. These receptors all come from a human donor with acute or convalescent COVID-19. The donor label of this sample is uncertain.

The J gene is TRBJ1-2, the V gene TRBV5-1; D uncertain. This CDR3 comprises 13 residues. V was pared by 5 bases and J by 3 bases, with 11 bases between. Germline loops: CDR1 SGHRS, CDR2 YFSETQ. The CDR3 DNA reads TGCGCCAGCAGATCCCAGGCCTACTATGGCTACACCTTC. This sequence encodes CASRSQAYYGYTF.

In DNA, the CDR3 is TGTGCCAGCAGCCCCGGGACAGGGTTTTCCGAGCAGTACTTC. It encodes CASSPGTGFSEQYF. V and J are TRBV7-2 and TRBJ2-7; 9 positions agree with TRBD1. V was clipped by 5 bases and J by 6 bases; unmatched bases: 8. The CDR3 is 14 amino acids. CDR1 is SGHTA, CDR2 FQGNSA, per germline.

This chain links TRBV3-1 (or the pseudogene TRBV3-2) with TRBJ2-1; D perhaps matches TRBD2 (6 bases). Germline V CDR1 and CDR2: LGHDT, YNNKEL (reference sequence). The CDR3 has 15 amino acids. Trimming removed 4 bases from V and 6 bases from J, with 16 bases in between. CDR3 DNA sequence: TGTGCCAGCAGCCCGGCGACGGGAGTAGGCAATGAGCAGTTCTTC. Protein product: CASSPATGVGNEQFF.

The J gene is TRBJ1-2, the V gene TRBV12-3 or TRBV12-4; TRBD1 might be the D (6 bases). V lost 6 bases and J lost 4, with 12 bases in between. The CDR3 is 13 residues long. The CDR3 region has the DNA TGTGCCAGCAGGCCGACAGGCCTCTATGGCTACACCTTC. It encodes CASRPTGLYGYTF.

The chain links TRBV5-1 to TRBJ2-7; perhaps TRBD1 as D (6 bases). Germline lookup yields CDR1 SGHRS and CDR2 YFSETQ. V lost 2 bases and J lost 9, with 15 bases in between. The CDR3 is 13 amino acids. The CDR3: CASSLNPQDRQYF. The DNA of the CDR3 is TGCGCCAGCAGCTTAAACCCGCAGGACAGGCAGTACTTC. Drawing the rest from reference TRBV5-1 and TRBJ2-7, the complete variable domain is KAGVTQTPRYLIKTRGQQVTLSCSPISGHRSVSWYQQTPGQGLQFLFEYFSETQRNKGNFPGRFSGRQFSNSRSEMNVSTLELGDSALYLCASSLNPQDRQYFGPGTRLTVT.

The chain carries TRBV7-9 and TRBJ1-2; 10 bases are shared with TRBD1. This CDR3 is 15 amino acids long. Germline V gene sequence: CDR1 SEHNR, CDR2 FQNEAQ (reference sequence). Trimming took 1 base from V and 6 from J; bases not matched to a gene: 5. This chain's CDR3 is CASSLEADRGDGYTF. The CDR3 DNA follows: TGTGCCAGCAGCTTAGAGGCGGACAGGGGGGATGGCTACACCTTC.

The chain couples TRBV7-2 to TRBJ2-1, with TRBD2 as a possible D gene (7 bases). CDR1 is SGHTA and CDR2 is FQGNSA in the germline V gene. The V end lost 3 bases, the J end lost 4 bases, and 19 bases lay between the germline ends. The CDR3 loop spans 17 amino acids. The CDR3 DNA sequence: TGTGCCAGCAGCTTCTATTTATCGCGGGGGCCTTACAATGAGCAGTTCTTC. Encoded protein: CASSFYLSRGPYNEQFF.

V and J are TRBV15 and TRBJ1-1; 7 nucleotides align to TRBD1. CDR1 and CDR2 (germline): LNHNV, YYDKDF (reference sequence). V gave up 1 base and J gave up 1 base; unmatched junction bases: 0. There are 14 residues in the CDR3. The CDR3 region has the DNA TGTGCCACCAGCAGAGGGGACAGGAACACTGAAGCTTTCTTT. It encodes CATSRGDRNTEAFF.

This sequence joins TRBV6-2 or TRBV6-3 and TRBJ1-4; 8 bases align to TRBD1. CDR1 and CDR2 from the germline V gene are MNHEY and SVGEGT. The CDR3 sequence is 14 residues long. The J segment lost 14 bases and the V segment lost 5 bases, leaving 13 bases of the junction unmatched. Written as DNA, the CDR3 is TGTGCCAGCAGTAAAGCCACCCGTCGGACAGGGCTGTTTTTT. This codes for CASSKATRRTGLFF.

V gene TRBV2 combines with J gene TRBJ2-7, with TRBD1 identical over 12 bases. With V trimmed by 4 bases and J by 4 bases, 2 bases remained unmatched. The CDR3 is 14 residues long. Germline CDR1 is SNHLY and CDR2 is FYNNEI. CDR3: CASSGGQGAYEQYF. CDR3 nucleotides: TGTGCCAGCAGTGGGGGACAGGGGGCTTACGAGCAGTACTTC.

This chain connects TRBV2 to TRBJ1-2, with 8 bases matching TRBD1. V lost 6 bases to trimming and J lost 4 bases; unmatched junction nucleotides: 10. Germline V CDR1 and CDR2: SNHLY, FYNNEI. CDR3 length equals 15 residues. The CDR3 sequence is CASRAIGQGTYGYTF. CDR3 sequence (DNA): TGTGCCAGCAGGGCAATCGGACAGGGTACCTATGGCTACACCTTC.

By share, this clone ranks as medium-sized. The chain couples TRBV14 to TRBJ1-1; no definite D call. The CDR3 totals 13 residues. CDR1 and CDR2 (germline): SGHDN, FVKESK. Trimming cost V 4 bases and J 0 bases, with 6 bases left between them. The CDR3 DNA reads TGTGCCAGCAGCCGTCGTATGAACACTGAAGCTTTCTTT. It specifies CASSRRMNTEAFF.

This sequence joins TRBV27 and TRBJ1-2, with TRBD1 matching 7 bases. Germline-derived CDR1 and CDR2 are MNHEY and SMNVEV (reference sequence). Trimming removed 5 bases from V and 8 bases from J; junction bases left unmatched: 8. The CDR3 totals 13 residues. CDR3 DNA sequence: TGTGCCAGCAGTCGCGACAGGGTGGGAGGCTACACCTTC. Protein product: CASSRDRVGGYTF.

The rearrangement joins TRBV29-1 to TRBJ2-6, with D possibly TRBD2 on 5 matching bases. Looked up from germline, CDR1 is SQVTM and CDR2 is ANQGSEA. V was pared by 0 bases and J by 0 bases, with 12 bases between. This CDR3 comprises 17 residues. CDR3 bases: TGCAGCGTTGAAGAACCCCGGGGAGTCTCTGGGGCCAACGTCCTGACTTTC. Translation: CSVEEPRGVSGANVLTF.

The chain uses TRBV7-9 and TRBJ2-3; D is unclear. Trimming cost V 4 bases and J 9 bases, with 14 bases left between them. In germline, CDR1 is SEHNR, CDR2 FQNEAQ (reference sequence). The length of the CDR3 is 13 residues. The CDR3 region is CASSSNLVGTQYF. CDR3 DNA sequence: TGTGCCAGCAGCTCCAATCTCGTCGGGACGCAGTATTTT.